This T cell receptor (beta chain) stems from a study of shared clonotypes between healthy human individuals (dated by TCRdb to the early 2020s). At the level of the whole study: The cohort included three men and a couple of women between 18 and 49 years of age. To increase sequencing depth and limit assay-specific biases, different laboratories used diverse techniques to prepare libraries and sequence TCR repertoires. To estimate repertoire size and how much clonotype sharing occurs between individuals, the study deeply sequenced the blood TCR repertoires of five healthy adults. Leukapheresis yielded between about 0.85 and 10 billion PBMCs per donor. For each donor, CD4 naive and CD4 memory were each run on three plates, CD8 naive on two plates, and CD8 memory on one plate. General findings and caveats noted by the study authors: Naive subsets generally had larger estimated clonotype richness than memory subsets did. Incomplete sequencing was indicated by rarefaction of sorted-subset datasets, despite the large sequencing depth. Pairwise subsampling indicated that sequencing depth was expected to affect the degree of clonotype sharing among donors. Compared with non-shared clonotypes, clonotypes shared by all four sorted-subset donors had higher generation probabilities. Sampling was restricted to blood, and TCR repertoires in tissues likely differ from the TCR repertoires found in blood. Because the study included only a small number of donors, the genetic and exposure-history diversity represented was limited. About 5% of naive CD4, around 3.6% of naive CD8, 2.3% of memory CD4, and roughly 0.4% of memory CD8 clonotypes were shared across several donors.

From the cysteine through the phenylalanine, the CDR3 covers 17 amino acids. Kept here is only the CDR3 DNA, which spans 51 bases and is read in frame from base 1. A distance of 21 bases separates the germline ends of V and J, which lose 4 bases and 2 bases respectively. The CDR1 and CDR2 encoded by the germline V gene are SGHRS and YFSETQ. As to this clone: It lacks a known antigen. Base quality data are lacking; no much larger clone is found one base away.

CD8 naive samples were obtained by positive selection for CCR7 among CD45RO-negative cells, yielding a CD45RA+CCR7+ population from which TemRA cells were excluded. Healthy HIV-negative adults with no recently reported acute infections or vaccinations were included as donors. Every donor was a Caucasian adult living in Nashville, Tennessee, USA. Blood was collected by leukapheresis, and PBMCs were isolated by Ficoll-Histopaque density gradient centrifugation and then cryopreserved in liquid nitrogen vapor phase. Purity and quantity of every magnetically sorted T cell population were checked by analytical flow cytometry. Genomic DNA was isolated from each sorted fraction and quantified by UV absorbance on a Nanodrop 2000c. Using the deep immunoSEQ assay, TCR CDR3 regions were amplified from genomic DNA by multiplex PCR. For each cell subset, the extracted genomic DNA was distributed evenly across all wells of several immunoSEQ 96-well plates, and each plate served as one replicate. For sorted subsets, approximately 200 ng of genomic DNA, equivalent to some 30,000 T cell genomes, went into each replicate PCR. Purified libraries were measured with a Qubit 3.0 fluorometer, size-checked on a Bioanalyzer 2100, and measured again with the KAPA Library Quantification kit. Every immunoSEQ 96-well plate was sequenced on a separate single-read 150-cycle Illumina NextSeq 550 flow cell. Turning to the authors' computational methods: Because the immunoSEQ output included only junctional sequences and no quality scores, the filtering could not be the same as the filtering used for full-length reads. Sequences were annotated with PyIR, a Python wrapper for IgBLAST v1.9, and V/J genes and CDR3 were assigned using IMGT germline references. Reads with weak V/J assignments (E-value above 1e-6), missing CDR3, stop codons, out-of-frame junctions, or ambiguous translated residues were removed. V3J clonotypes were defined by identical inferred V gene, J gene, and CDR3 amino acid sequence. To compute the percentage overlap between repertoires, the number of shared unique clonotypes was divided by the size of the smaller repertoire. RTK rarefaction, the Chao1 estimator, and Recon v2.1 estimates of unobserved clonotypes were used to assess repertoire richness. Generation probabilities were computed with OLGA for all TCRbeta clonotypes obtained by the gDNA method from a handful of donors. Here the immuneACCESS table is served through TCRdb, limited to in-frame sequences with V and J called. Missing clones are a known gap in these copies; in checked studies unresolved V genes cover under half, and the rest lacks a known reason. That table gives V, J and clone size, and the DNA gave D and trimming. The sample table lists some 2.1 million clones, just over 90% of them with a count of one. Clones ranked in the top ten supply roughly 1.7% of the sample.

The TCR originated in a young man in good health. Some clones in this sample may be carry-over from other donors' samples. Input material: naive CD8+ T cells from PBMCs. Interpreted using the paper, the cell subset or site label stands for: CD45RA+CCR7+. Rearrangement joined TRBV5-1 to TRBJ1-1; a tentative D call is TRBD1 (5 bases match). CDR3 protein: CASSRKASVGLNTEAFF. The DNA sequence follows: TGCGCCAGCAGCCGGAAAGCATCGGTGGGACTTAACACTGAAGCTTTCTTT.